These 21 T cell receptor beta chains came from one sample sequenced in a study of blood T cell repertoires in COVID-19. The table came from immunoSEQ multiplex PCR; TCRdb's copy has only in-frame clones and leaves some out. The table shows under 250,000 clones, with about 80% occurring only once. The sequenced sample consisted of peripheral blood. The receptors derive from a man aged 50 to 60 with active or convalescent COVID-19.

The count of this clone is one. The CDR3 DNA reads as TGTGCCAGCAGCTCATCTAACTATGGCTACACCTTC. Residues: CASSSSNYGYTF. The chain recombines TRBV11-1 with TRBJ1-2; D is unclear. The CDR3 is 12 residues long. Germline V gene lookup returns CDR1 SGHAT and CDR2 FQDESV (reference sequence). The V gene lost 4 bases and the J gene lost 0 bases, with 3 bases spanning the gap.

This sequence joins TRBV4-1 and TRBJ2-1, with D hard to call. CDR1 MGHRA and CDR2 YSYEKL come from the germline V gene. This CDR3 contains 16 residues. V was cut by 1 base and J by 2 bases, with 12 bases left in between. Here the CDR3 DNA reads TGCGCCAGCAGCCAAGTTTTCCTAGGAGCCTACAATGAGCAGTTCTTC. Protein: CASSQVFLGAYNEQFF.

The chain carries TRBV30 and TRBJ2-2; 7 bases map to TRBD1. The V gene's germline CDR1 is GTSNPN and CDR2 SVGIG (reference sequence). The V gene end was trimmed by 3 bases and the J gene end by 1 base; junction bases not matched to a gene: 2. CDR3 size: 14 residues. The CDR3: CAWRDRLNTGELFF. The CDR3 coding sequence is TGTGCCTGGAGGGACAGGCTGAACACCGGGGAGCTGTTTTTT.

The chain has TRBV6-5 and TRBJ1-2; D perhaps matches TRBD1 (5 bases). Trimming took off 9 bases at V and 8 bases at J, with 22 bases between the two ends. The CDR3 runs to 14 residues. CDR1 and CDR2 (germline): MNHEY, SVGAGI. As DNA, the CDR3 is TGTGCCAGTGATGGTTGGTCAGGGATAACGGGCTACACCTTC. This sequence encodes CASDGWSGITGYTF.

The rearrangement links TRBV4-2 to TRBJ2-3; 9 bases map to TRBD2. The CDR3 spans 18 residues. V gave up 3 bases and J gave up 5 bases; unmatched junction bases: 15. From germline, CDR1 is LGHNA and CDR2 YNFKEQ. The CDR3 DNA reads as TGTGCCAGCAGCCAGGAAATAGCGGGGGCCCCCTCCTTAGATACGCAGTATTTT. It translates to CASSQEIAGAPSLDTQYF.

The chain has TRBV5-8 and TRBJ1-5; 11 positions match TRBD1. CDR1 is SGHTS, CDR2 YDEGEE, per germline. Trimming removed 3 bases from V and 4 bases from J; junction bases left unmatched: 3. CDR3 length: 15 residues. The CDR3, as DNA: TGTGCCAGCAGCTCTGGGGACAGGGGGAATCAGCCCCAGCATTTT. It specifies CASSSGDRGNQPQHF.

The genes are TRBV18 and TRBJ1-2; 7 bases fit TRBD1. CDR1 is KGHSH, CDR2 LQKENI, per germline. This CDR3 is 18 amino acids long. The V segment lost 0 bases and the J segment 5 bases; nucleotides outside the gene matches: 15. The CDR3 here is CASSPPKGGDFVKYGYTF. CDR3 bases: TGTGCCAGCTCACCACCGAAAGGGGGCGATTTCGTTAAGTATGGCTACACCTTC.

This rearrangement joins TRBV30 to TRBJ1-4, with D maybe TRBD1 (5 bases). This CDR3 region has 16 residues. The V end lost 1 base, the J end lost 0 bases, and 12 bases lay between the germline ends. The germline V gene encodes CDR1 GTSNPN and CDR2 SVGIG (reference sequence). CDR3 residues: CAWSAPDTTTNEKLFF. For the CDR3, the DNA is TGTGCCTGGAGTGCCCCGGACACTACAACTAATGAAAAACTGTTTTTT.

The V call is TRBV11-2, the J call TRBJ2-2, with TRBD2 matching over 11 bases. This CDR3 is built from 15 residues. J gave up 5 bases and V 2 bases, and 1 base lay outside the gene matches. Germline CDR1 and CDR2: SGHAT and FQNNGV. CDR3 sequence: CASSLWTSGTGELFF. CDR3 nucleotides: TGTGCCAGCAGCTTATGGACTAGCGGGACCGGGGAGCTGTTTTTT. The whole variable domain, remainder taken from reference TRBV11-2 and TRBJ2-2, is EAGVAQSPRYKIIEKRQSVAFWCNPISGHATLYWYQQILGQGPKLLIQFQNNGVVDDSQLPKDRFSAERLKGVDSTLKIQPAKLEDSAVYLCASSLWTSGTGELFFGEGSRLTVL.

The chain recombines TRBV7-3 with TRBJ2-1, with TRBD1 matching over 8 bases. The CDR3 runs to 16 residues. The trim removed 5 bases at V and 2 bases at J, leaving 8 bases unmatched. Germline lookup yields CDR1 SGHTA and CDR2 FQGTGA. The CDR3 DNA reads TGTGCCAGCAGCCTCTACGACAGGGGCGCCTACAATGAGCAGTTCTTC. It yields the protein CASSLYDRGAYNEQFF.

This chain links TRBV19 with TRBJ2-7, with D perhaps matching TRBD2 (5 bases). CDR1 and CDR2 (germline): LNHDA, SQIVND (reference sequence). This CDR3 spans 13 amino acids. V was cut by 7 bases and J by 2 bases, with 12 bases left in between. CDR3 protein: CASMRAGTYEQYF. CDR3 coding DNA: TGTGCCAGTATGAGGGCAGGTACCTACGAGCAGTACTTC.

This CDR3 reads CASSSYDRAMNEQYF. The CDR3 DNA is TGTGCCAGCAGCTCTTACGACAGGGCAATGAACGAGCAGTACTTC. This chain uses TRBV3-1 (or the pseudogene TRBV3-2) with TRBJ2-7; 7 nucleotides line up with TRBD1. Trimming removed 5 bases from V and 5 bases from J; junction bases left unmatched: 12. The germline V gene has CDR1 LGHDT and CDR2 YNNKEL (reference sequence). This CDR3 region has 15 residues.

The chain's CDR3 is CSVPHDSRNEQFF. CDR3 bases: TGCAGCGTTCCACACGACAGTCGAAATGAGCAGTTCTTC. The chain employs TRBV29-1 and TRBJ2-1, with a possible D match to TRBD1 (5 bases). V was clipped by 5 bases and J by 7 bases, with 15 bases between them. The V gene's germline CDR1 is SQVTM and CDR2 ANQGSEA. The CDR3 runs to 13 residues.

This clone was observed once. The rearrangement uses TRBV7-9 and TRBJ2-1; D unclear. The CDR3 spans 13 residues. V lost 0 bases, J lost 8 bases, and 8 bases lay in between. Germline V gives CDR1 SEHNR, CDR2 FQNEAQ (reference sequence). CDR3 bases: TGTGCCAGCAGCTTAGCGAGTTTGGATGAGCAGTTCTTC. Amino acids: CASSLASLDEQFF. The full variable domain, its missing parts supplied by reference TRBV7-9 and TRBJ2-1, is DTGVSQNPRHKITKRGQNVTFRCDPISEHNRLYWYRQTLGQGPEFLTYFQNEAQLEKSRLLSDRFSAERPKGSFSTLEIQRTEQGDSAMYLCASSLASLDEQFFGPGTRLTVL.

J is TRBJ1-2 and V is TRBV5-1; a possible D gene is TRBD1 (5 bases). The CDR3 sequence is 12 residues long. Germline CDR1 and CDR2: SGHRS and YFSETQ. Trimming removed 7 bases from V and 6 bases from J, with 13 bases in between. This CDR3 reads CASGGGGDGYTF. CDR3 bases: TGCGCCAGCGGGGGTGGAGGGGATGGCTACACCTTC.

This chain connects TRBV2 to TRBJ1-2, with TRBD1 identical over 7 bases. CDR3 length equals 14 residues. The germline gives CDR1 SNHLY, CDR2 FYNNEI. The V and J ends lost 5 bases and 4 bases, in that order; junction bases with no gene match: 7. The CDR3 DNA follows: TGTGCCAGCAGTCCTTCGACAGGGTTCTATGGCTACACCTTC. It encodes CASSPSTGFYGYTF.

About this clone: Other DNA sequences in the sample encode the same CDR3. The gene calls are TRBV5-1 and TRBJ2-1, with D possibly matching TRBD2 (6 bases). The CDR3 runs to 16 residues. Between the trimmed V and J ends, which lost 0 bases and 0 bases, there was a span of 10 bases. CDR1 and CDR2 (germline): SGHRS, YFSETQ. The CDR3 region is CASSLGGGASYNEQFF. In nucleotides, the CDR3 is TGCGCCAGCAGCTTGGGGGGCGGGGCCTCCTACAATGAGCAGTTCTTC.

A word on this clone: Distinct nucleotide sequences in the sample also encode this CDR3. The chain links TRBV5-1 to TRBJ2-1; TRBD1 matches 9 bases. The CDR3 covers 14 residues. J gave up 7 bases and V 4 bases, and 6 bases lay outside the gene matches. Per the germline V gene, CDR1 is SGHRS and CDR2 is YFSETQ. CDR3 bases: TGCGCCAGCAGCAGGGGACAGGGTGTGAATGAGCAGTTCTTC. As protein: CASSRGQGVNEQFF.

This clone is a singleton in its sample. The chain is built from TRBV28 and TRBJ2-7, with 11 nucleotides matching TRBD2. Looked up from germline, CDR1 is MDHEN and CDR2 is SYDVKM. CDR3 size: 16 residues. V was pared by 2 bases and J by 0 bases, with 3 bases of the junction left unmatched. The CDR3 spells CASSLLTSGNSYEQYF. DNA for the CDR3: TGTGCCAGCAGTTTACTGACTAGCGGGAACTCCTACGAGCAGTACTTC.

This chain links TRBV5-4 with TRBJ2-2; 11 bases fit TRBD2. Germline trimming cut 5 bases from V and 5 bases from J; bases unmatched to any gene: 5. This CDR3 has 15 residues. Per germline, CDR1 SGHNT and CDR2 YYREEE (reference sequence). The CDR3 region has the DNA TGTGCCAGCAGTTTAGCGGGGGGGAATACCGGGGAGCTGTTTTTT. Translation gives CASSLAGGNTGELFF.

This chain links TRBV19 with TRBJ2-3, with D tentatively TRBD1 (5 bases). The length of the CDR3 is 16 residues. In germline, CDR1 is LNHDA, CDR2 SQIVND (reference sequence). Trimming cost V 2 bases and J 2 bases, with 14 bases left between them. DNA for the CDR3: TGTGCCAGTAGTATACAGGGTGACAGCTCCACAGATACGCAGTATTTT. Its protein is CASSIQGDSSTDTQYF.